This entry lists 27 T cell receptor beta chains sequenced from one sample in a study of blood T cell repertoires in COVID-19. The table came from immunoSEQ multiplex PCR; TCRdb's copy has only in-frame clones and leaves some out. Of hundreds of thousands of clones listed, approximately 86% are singletons. The sequenced sample was peripheral blood. The source of these receptors is a man in his 70s with acute or convalescent COVID-19.

The chain carries TRBV5-4 and TRBJ2-6; D is unresolved. V was trimmed by 2 bases and J by 0 bases, leaving 9 bases between them. This CDR3 contains 16 residues. Germline values: CDR1 SGHNT, CDR2 YYREEE (reference sequence). The CDR3 DNA follows: TGTGCCAGCAGCTTTCGAGTTGACTCTGGGGCCAACGTCCTGACTTTC. Its translation is CASSFRVDSGANVLTF.

This clone was observed a handful of times. This rearrangement joins TRBV6-5 to TRBJ1-6; 7 nucleotides agree with TRBD1. This CDR3 is 14 amino acids long. Per the germline V gene, CDR1 is MNHEY and CDR2 is SVGAGI. V lost 8 bases to trimming and J lost 5 bases; unmatched junction nucleotides: 6. The CDR3 nucleotides are TGTGCCAGCCAAGGGACAGTTAATAATTCACCCCTCCACTTT. Its protein is CASQGTVNNSPLHF.

This clone was counted a few times. This CDR3 is CASSSLPGLAGVWNEQFF. Here the CDR3 DNA reads TGTGCCAGCAGTTCACTGCCGGGGCTAGCGGGAGTATGGAATGAGCAGTTCTTC. The gene calls are TRBV28 and TRBJ2-1, with 10 positions matching TRBD2. Germline CDR1 reads MDHEN; CDR2 reads SYDVKM. Trimming removed 4 bases from V and 7 bases from J; junction bases left unmatched: 16. CDR3 length equals 18 residues.

The rearrangement joins TRBV7-9 to TRBJ1-1, with D unresolved. The CDR3 runs 16 residues. Trimming pared 2 bases from V and 1 base from J, leaving 14 bases between. Germline-derived CDR1 and CDR2 are SEHNR and FQNEAQ (reference sequence). CDR3 nucleotide sequence: TGTGCCAGCAGCTTAACTCGTATGGAGAAGAACACTGAAGCTTTCTTT. Amino acids: CASSLTRMEKNTEAFF.

The chain links TRBV11-1 to TRBJ2-5; perhaps TRBD2 as D (6 bases). The CDR3 is 16 amino acids. The V gene lost 3 bases and the J gene lost 1 base, with 15 bases spanning the gap. Germline CDR1 and CDR2: SGHAT and FQDESV (reference sequence). In nucleotides, the CDR3 is TGTGCCAGCAGCTTCAGCGGGCCCAAAACCCAAGAGACCCAGTACTTC. Protein sequence: CASSFSGPKTQETQYF.

The genes are TRBV7-9 and TRBJ1-1; TRBD1 matches at 10 bases. This CDR3 comprises 15 residues. The germline gives CDR1 SEHNR, CDR2 FQNEAQ (reference sequence). V lost 5 bases, J lost 0 bases, and 3 bases stayed unmatched. CDR3 amino acids: CASSPGTGVNTEAFF. In DNA, the CDR3 is TGTGCCAGCAGCCCCGGGACAGGGGTGAACACTGAAGCTTTCTTT.

This clone was seen a handful of times. The rearrangement joins TRBV28 to TRBJ1-5, with D perhaps matching TRBD1 (5 bases). The CDR3 is 16 residues long. V was cut by 6 bases and J by 0 bases, with 15 bases left in between. CDR1 MDHEN and CDR2 SYDVKM come from the germline V gene. CDR3 protein: CASSSQGRVSNQPQHF. CDR3 DNA sequence: TGTGCCAGCAGCTCTCAGGGTAGAGTTAGCAATCAGCCCCAGCATTTT.

This chain uses TRBV2 with TRBJ1-3, with a possible D match to TRBD1 (6 bases). Germline V gene lookup returns CDR1 SNHLY and CDR2 FYNNEI. Trimming cost V 6 bases and J 1 base, with 10 bases left between them. This CDR3 has 14 residues. The CDR3 here is CASSPGTSGNTIYF. The CDR3 nucleotides read TGTGCCAGCAGCCCCGGGACATCTGGAAACACCATATATTTT.

The table lists this clone with a count of one. The chain has TRBV28 and TRBJ1-3, with 9 bases identical to TRBD1. The CDR3 is made up of 16 amino acids. The V segment lost 4 bases and the J segment 4 bases; nucleotides outside the gene matches: 8. In germline, CDR1 is MDHEN, CDR2 SYDVKM. In DNA form, the CDR3 reads TGTGCCAGCAGTTCTCCGGGACAGGGTTCCGGAAACACCATATATTTT. Translating gives CASSSPGQGSGNTIYF.

V gene TRBV28 combines with J gene TRBJ1-5; no clear D. V was pared by 4 bases and J by 5 bases, with 6 bases between. Germline V lookup: CDR1 MDHEN, CDR2 SYDVKM. The CDR3 consists of 12 residues. The CDR3 is CASSSGDQPQHF. As DNA, the CDR3 is TGTGCCAGCAGTTCCGGGGATCAGCCCCAGCATTTT.

CDR3 in DNA: TGCGCCAGCAGCCCACCAGGGGGAATAGAGACCCAGTACTTC. It encodes CASSPPGGIETQYF. V and J are TRBV5-1 and TRBJ2-5; 7 bases fit TRBD1. V dropped 4 bases and J dropped 4; count of bases not matched to a gene: 7. The CDR3 has 14 residues. The germline gives CDR1 SGHRS, CDR2 YFSETQ.

The sample holds one count of this clone. The chain carries TRBV4-1 and TRBJ2-1; maybe TRBD2 (5 bases). This CDR3 has 13 amino acids. The germline gives CDR1 MGHRA, CDR2 YSYEKL. Trimming removed 4 bases at V and 8 bases at J, with 12 bases between. This CDR3 reads CASSPRGNYEQFF. The DNA of the CDR3 is TGCGCCAGCAGCCCCCGAGGGAACTATGAGCAGTTCTTC.

The chain couples TRBV18 to TRBJ2-3, with D maybe TRBD2 (6 bases). The germline V and J ends were trimmed by 6 bases and 0 bases, with 13 bases remaining between them. There are 15 residues in the CDR3. Germline values: CDR1 KGHSH, CDR2 LQKENI. The CDR3 DNA reads TGTGCCAGCTCGTTTTCTAGCGTTAGCACAGATACGCAGTATTTT. This gives the protein CASSFSSVSTDTQYF.

The V call is TRBV27, the J call TRBJ2-5; 10 positions agree with TRBD2. The J segment lost 4 bases and the V segment lost 5 bases, leaving 10 bases of the junction unmatched. The CDR3 contains 16 residues. The germline gives CDR1 MNHEY, CDR2 SMNVEV (reference sequence). Written as DNA, the CDR3 is TGTGCCAGCAGTCCCCCTAGCGGGAGTTTACTAGAGACCCAGTACTTC. Protein: CASSPPSGSLLETQYF.

As for this clone: Other DNA sequences in this specimen translate into the identical CDR3. The gene calls are TRBV18 and TRBJ1-2, with D tentatively TRBD1 (6 bases). From germline, CDR1 is KGHSH and CDR2 LQKENI. Between the trimmed V and J ends, which lost 2 bases and 6 bases, there was a span of 16 bases. The CDR3 has 15 residues. This chain's CDR3 is CASSPSGGRADGYTF. Here the CDR3 DNA reads TGTGCCAGCTCACCATCGGGGGGCCGGGCAGATGGCTACACCTTC.

V usage is TRBV2 and J usage is TRBJ1-1; D unclear. Germline assignment: CDR1 SNHLY and CDR2 FYNNEI. Trimming pared 5 bases from V and 0 bases from J, leaving 10 bases between. The CDR3 contains 14 residues. The CDR3 DNA reads as TGTGCCAGCAGTCGTACTAGGGTGAACACTGAAGCTTTCTTT. This translates into CASSRTRVNTEAFF.

A single count supports this clone. This chain joins TRBV14 and TRBJ1-6, with a possible D match to TRBD1 (6 bases). Germline CDR1 is SGHDN and CDR2 is FVKESK. The CDR3 length is 17 residues. V gave up 2 bases and J gave up 3 bases, with 14 bases separating them. This chain's CDR3 is CASSQKLTGDYNSPLHF. The CDR3 region has the DNA TGTGCCAGCAGCCAAAAACTGACAGGAGACTATAATTCACCCCTCCACTTT.

This sequence joins TRBV9 and TRBJ1-3, with 7 bases identical to TRBD1. J was trimmed by 0 bases and V by 4 bases; bases with no gene match: 10. CDR1 and CDR2 (germline): SGDLS, YYNGEE. This CDR3 region has 17 residues. In DNA, the CDR3 is TGTGCCAGCAGCCCACGCCACGGGGACAGCTCTGGAAACACCATATATTTT. Translated, it gives CASSPRHGDSSGNTIYF.

The rearrangement links TRBV5-5 to TRBJ1-2; D remains ambiguous. Germline CDR1 SGHKS, CDR2 YYEKEE (reference sequence). The CDR3 covers 15 residues. Trimming left V 3 bases short and J 3 bases short, with 15 bases between. CDR3: CASSSGVHVDYGYTF. The CDR3 bases are TGTGCCAGCAGCTCCGGGGTCCATGTGGACTATGGCTACACCTTC.

This sequence joins TRBV28 and TRBJ1-2; 7 bases are shared with TRBD1. V was pared by 6 bases and J by 4 bases, with 8 bases of the junction left unmatched. The CDR3 covers 14 residues. Germline CDR1 and CDR2: MDHEN and SYDVKM. The CDR3 is CASRAQGDGYGYTF. The CDR3 DNA follows: TGTGCCAGCAGAGCCCAGGGGGACGGCTATGGCTACACCTTC.

In this sample, this clone turned up a few times. The rearrangement links TRBV15 to TRBJ2-3, with D maybe TRBD1 (5 bases). Trimming took off 0 bases at V and 4 bases at J, with 11 bases between the two ends. The CDR3 consists of 15 residues. Germline lookup yields CDR1 LNHNV and CDR2 YYDKDF (reference sequence). The CDR3 region has the DNA TGTGCCACCAGCAGAGAGGGGCGTCAGGCAGATACGCAGTATTTT. Translated: CATSREGRQADTQYF.

V usage is TRBV5-1 and J usage is TRBJ2-2, with D possibly being TRBD1 (5 bases). The CDR3 runs to 15 residues. V was pared by 0 bases and J by 3 bases, with 9 bases between. Germline V CDR1 and CDR2: SGHRS, YFSETQ. The chain's CDR3 is CASSLVGRDTGELFF. The CDR3 nucleotides read TGCGCCAGCAGCTTGGTGGGCAGGGACACCGGGGAGCTGTTTTTT.

This rearrangement joins TRBV5-6 to TRBJ2-7; D is undetermined. The CDR3 consists of 13 residues. Germline assignment: CDR1 SGHDT and CDR2 YYEEEE. V gave up 6 bases and J gave up 1 base, with 11 bases separating them. The CDR3 loop is CASTLRLSYEQYF. In nucleotides, the CDR3 is TGTGCCAGCACCTTACGACTGTCCTACGAGCAGTACTTC.

V is TRBV5-4 and J is TRBJ1-2; TRBD1 might be the D (6 bases). This CDR3 comprises 13 residues. Germline CDR1 SGHNT, CDR2 YYREEE (reference sequence). V was clipped by 0 bases and J by 3 bases, with 6 bases between them. The CDR3 sequence: CASSLGTDYGYTF. The CDR3 nucleotides are TGTGCCAGCAGCTTGGGGACAGACTATGGCTACACCTTC.

The rearrangement uses TRBV7-9 and TRBJ1-2, with no clear D. Deletions cut 4 bases from V and 0 bases from J, with 3 bases between. Per the germline V gene, CDR1 is SEHNR and CDR2 is FQNEAQ (reference sequence). The CDR3 consists of 12 residues. The CDR3 sequence: CASSSTNYGYTF. The CDR3 DNA sequence: TGTGCCAGCAGCTCTACTAACTATGGCTACACCTTC.

V gene TRBV5-4 combines with J gene TRBJ2-5; D is unclear. Trimming removed 3 bases from V and 1 base from J, with 7 bases in between. There are 13 residues in the CDR3. The germline V gene encodes CDR1 SGHNT and CDR2 YYREEE (reference sequence). This CDR3 reads CASSYLSQETQYF. For the CDR3, the DNA is TGTGCCAGCAGCTACCTATCCCAAGAGACCCAGTACTTC.

The J gene is TRBJ2-7, the V gene TRBV7-7, with D possibly TRBD2 on 5 matching bases. V was shortened by 1 base and J by 5 bases, with 9 bases between the two germline ends. Germline V CDR1 and CDR2: SSHAT, FNYEAQ (reference sequence). This CDR3 has 13 amino acids. As DNA, the CDR3 is TGTGCCAGCAGCTTAGGTGGGAGCAACGAGCAGTACTTC. This gives the protein CASSLGGSNEQYF.